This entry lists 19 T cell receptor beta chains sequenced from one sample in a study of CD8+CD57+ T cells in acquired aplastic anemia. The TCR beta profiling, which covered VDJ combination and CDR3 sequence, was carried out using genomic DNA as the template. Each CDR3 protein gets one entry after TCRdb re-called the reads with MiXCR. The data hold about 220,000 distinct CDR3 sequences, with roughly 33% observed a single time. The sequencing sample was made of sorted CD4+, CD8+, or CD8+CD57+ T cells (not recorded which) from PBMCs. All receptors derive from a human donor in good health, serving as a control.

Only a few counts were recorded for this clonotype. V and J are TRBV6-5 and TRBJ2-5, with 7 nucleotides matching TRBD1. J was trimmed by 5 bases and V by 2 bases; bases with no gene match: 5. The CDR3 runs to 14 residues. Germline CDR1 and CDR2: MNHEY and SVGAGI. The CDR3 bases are TGTGCCAGCAGTTACACGACAGGGTCGGAGACCCAGTACTTC. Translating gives CASSYTTGSETQYF.

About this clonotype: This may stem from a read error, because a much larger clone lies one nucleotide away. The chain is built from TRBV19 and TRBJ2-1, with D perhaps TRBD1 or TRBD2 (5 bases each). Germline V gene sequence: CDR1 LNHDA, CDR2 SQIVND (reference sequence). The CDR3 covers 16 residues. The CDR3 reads CACSIKVGAGYNEQFF. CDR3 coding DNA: TGTGCCTGTAGTATCAAGGTCGGGGCAGGGTACAATGAGCAGTTCTTC. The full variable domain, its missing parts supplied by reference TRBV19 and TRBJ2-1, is DGGITQSPKYLFRKEGQNVTLSCEQNLNHDAMYWYRQDPGQGLRLIYYSQIVNDFQKGDIAEGYSVSREKKESFPLTVTSAQKNPTAFYLCACSIKVGAGYNEQFFGPGTRLTVL.

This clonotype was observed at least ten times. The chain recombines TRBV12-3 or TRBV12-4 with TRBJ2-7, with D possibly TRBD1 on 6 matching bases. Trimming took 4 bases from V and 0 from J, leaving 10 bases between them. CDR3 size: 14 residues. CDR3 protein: CASSWGTTSYEQYF. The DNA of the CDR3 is TGTGCCAGCAGTTGGGGGACAACCTCCTACGAGCAGTACTTC.

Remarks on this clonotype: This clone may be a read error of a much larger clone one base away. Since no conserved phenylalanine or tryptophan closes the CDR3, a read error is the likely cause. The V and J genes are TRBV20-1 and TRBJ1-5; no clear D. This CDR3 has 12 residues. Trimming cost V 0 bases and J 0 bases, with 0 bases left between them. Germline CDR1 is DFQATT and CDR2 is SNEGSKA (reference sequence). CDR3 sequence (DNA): TGCAGTGCTAGAGATAGCAATCAGCCCCAGCATCTT. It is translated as CSARDSNQPQHL.

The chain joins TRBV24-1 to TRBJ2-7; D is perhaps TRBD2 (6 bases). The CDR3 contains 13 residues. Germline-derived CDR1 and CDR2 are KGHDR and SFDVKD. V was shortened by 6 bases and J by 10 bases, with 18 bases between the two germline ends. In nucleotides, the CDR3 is TGTGCCACCAGTCCGCGATGGGGGGAAGGACAGTACTTC. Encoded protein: CATSPRWGEGQYF.

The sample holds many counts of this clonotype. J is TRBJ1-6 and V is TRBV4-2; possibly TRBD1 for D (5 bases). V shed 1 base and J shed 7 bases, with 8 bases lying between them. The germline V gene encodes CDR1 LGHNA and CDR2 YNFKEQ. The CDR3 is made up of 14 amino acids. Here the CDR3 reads CASSQGEGNSPLHF. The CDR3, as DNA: TGTGCCAGCAGCCAAGGGGAGGGGAATTCACCCCTCCACTTT.

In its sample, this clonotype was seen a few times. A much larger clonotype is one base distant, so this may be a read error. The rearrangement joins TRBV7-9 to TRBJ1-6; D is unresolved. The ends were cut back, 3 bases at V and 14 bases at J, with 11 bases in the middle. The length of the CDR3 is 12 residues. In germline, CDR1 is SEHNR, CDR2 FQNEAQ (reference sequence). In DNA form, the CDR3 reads TGTGCCAGCAGCTTTGCTCTCGGTGCCCTCCACTTT. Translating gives CASSFALGALHF. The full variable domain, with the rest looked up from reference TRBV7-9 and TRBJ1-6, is DTGVSQNPRHKITKRGQNVTFRCDPISEHNRLYWYRQTLGQGPEFLTYFQNEAQLEKSRLLSDRFSAERPKGSFSTLEIQRTEQGDSAMYLCASSFALGALHFGNGTRLTVT.

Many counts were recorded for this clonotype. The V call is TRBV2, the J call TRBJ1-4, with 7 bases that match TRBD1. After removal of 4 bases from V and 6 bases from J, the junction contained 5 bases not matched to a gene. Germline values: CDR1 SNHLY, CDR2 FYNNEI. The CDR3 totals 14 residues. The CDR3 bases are TGTGCCAGCAGTGGACAGGGCTTATATGAAAAACTGTTTTTT. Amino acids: CASSGQGLYEKLFF.

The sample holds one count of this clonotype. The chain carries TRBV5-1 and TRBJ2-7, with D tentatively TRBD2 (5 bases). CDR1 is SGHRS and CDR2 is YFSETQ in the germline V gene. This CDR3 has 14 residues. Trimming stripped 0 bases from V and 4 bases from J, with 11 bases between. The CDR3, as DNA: TGCGCCAGCAGCTTGGCCGGGAAAGTGTACGAGCAGTACTTC. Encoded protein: CASSLAGKVYEQYF.

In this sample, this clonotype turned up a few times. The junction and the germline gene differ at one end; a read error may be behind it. The CDR3 reads CASSFSPNTGELFF. Written as DNA, the CDR3 is TGTGCCAGCAGTTTTTCCCCGAACACCGGGGAGCTGTTTTTT. The chain employs TRBV10-3 and TRBJ2-2; D call uncertain. Germline V gene lookup returns CDR1 ENHRY and CDR2 SYGVKD. The CDR3 runs to 14 residues.

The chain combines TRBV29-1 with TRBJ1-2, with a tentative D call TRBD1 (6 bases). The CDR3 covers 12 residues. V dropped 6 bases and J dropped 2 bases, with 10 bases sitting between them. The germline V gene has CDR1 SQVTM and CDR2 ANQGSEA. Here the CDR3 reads CSVDRRNYGYTF. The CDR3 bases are TGCAGCGTGGACAGAAGAAACTATGGCTACACCTTC.

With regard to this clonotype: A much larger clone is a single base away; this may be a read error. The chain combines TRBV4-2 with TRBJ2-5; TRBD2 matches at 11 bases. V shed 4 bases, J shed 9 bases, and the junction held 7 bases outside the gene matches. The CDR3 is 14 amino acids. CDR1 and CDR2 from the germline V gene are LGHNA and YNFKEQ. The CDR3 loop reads CASSLGTSGEAQYF. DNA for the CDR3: TGTGCCAGCAGCCTGGGGACTAGCGGCGAGGCCCAGTACTTC.

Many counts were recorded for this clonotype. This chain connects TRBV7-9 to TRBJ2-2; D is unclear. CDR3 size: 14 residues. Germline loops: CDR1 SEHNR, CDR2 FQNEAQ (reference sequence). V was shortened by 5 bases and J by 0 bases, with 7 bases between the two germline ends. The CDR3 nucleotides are TGTGCCAGCAGCGACATATCGAACACCGGGGAGCTGTTTTTT. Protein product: CASSDISNTGELFF.

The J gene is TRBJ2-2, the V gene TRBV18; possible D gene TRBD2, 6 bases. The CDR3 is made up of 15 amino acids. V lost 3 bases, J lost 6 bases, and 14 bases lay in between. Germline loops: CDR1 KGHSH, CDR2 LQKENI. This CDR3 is CASSPTLSGAGELFF. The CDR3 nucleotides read TGTGCCAGCTCACCGACGCTATCGGGGGCCGGGGAGCTGTTTTTT.

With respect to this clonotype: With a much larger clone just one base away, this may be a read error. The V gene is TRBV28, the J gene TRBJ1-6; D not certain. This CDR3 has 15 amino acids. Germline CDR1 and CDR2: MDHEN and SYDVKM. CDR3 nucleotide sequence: TGTGCCAGCAGTTTAGGCGGCAGCACCAATTCACCCCCCCACTTT. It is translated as CASSLGGSTNSPPHF. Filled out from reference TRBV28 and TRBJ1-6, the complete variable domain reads DVKVTQSSRYLVKRTGEKVFLECVQDMDHENMFWYRQDPGLGLRLIYFSYDVKMKEKGDIPEGYSVSREKKERFSLILESASTNQTSMYLCASSLGGSTNSPPHFGNGTRLTVT.

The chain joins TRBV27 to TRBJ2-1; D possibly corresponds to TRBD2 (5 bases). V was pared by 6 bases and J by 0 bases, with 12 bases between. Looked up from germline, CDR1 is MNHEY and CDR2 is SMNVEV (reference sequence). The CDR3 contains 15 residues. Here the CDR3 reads CASRRTLSSYNEQFF. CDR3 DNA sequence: TGTGCCAGCAGACGGACTCTGAGCTCCTACAATGAGCAGTTCTTC.

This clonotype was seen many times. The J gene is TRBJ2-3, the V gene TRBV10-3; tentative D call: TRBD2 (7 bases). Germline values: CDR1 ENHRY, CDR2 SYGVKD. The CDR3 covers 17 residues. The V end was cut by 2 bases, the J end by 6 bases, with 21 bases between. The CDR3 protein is CAISERPQGGKTDTQYF. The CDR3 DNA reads TGTGCCATCAGTGAGAGACCACAGGGAGGGAAAACGGATACGCAGTATTTT.

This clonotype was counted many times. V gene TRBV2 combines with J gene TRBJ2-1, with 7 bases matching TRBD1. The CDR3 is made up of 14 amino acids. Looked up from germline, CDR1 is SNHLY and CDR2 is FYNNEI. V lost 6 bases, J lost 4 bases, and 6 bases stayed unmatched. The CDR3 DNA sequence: TGTGCCAGCAGGGACCAGACAGGGTACAATGAGCAGTTCTTC. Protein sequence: CASRDQTGYNEQFF.

For the CDR3, the DNA is TGTGCCAGCAGCTTAGTTTCCGGCGATGAGCAGTTCTTC. Amino acid sequence: CASSLVSGDEQFF. The genes are TRBV7-9 and TRBJ2-1; D call uncertain. This CDR3 has 13 residues. The V end lost 1 base, the J end lost 8 bases, and 9 bases lay between the germline ends. Looked up from germline, CDR1 is SEHNR and CDR2 is FQNEAQ (reference sequence). Based on the CDR3 plus reference TRBV7-9 and TRBJ2-1, the full variable domain is DTGVSQNPRHKITKRGQNVTFRCDPISEHNRLYWYRQTLGQGPEFLTYFQNEAQLEKSRLLSDRFSAERPKGSFSTLEIQRTEQGDSAMYLCASSLVSGDEQFFGPGTRLTVL.